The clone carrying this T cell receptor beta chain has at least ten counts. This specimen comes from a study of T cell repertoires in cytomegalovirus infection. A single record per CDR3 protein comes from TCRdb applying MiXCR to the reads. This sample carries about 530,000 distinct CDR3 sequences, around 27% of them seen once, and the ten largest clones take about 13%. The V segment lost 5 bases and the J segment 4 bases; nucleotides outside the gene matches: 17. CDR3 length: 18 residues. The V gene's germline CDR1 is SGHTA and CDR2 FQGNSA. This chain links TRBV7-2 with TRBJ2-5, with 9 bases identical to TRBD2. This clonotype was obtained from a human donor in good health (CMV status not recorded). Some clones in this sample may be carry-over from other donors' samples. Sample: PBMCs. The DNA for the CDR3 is TGTGCCAGCAGCCTAAGAGGGATTTTAGCGGGAGTAGTAGAGACCCAGTACTTC. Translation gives CASSLRGILAGVVETQYF.